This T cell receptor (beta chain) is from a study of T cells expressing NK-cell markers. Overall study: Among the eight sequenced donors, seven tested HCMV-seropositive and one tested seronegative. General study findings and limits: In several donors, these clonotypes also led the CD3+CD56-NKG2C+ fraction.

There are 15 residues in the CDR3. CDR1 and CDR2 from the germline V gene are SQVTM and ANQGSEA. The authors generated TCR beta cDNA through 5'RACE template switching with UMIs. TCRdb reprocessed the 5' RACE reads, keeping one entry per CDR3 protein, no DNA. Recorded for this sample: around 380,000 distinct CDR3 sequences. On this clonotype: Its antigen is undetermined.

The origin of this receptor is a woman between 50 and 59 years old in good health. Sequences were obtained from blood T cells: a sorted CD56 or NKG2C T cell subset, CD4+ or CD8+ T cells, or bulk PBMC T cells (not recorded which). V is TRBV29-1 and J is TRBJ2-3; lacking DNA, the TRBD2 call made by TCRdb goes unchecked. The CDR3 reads CSVEDFSGGVDTQYF.